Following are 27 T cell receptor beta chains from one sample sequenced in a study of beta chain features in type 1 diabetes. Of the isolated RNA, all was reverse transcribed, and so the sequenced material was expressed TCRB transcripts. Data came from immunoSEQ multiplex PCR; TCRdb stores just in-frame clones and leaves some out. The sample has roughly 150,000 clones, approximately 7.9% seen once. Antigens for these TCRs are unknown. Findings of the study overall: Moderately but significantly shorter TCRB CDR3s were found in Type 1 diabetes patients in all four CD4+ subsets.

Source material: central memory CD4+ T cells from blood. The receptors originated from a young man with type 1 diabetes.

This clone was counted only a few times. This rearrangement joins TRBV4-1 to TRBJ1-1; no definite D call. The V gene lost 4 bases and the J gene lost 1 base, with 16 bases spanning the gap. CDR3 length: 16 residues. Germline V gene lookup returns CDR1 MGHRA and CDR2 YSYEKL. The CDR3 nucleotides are TGCGCCAGCAGCCGATCATCACGCACACAGAACACTGAAGCTTTCTTT. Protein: CASSRSSRTQNTEAFF.

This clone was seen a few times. CDR3 DNA sequence: TGTGCCAGCAGTGTAACACAGGCAGACACCGGGGAGCTGTTTTTT. It translates to CASSVTQADTGELFF. This chain uses TRBV2 with TRBJ2-2; D might be TRBD1 (5 bases). Germline V CDR1 and CDR2: SNHLY, FYNNEI. The CDR3 extends over 15 amino acids. With 4 bases removed from V and 3 bases from J, the gap between germline ends came to 12 bases.

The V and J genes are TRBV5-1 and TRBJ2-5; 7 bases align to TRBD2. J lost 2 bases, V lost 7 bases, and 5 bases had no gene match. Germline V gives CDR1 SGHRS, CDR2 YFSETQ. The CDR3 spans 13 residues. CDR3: CASSAGEQETQYF. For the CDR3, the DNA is TGCGCCAGCTCGGCGGGGGAGCAAGAGACCCAGTACTTC.

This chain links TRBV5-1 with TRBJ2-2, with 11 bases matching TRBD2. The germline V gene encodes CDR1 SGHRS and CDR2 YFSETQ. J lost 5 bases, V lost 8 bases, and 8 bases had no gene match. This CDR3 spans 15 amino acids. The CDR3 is CASSQTSGNTGELFF. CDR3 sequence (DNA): TGCGCCAGTTCCCAGACTAGCGGGAATACCGGGGAGCTGTTTTTT.

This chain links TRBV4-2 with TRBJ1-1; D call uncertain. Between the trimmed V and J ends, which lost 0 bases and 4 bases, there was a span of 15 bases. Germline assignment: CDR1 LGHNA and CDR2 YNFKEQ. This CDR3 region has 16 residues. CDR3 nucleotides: TGTGCCAGCAGCCAAGATGACGGGGTGGGGAGCACTGAAGCTTTCTTT. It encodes CASSQDDGVGSTEAFF.

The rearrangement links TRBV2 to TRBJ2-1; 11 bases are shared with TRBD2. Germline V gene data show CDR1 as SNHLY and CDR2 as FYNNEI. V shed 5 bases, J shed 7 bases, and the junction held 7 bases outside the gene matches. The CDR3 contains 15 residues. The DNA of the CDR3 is TGTGCCAGCAGTCGTAGCGGGGGGGCCTTAAATGAGCAGTTCTTC. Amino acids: CASSRSGGALNEQFF. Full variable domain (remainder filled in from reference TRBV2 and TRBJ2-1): EPEVTQTPSHQVTQMGQEVILRCVPISNHLYFYWYRQILGQKVEFLVSFYNNEISEKSEIFDDQFSVERPDGSNFTLKIRSTKLEDSAMYFCASSRSGGALNEQFFGPGTRLTVL.

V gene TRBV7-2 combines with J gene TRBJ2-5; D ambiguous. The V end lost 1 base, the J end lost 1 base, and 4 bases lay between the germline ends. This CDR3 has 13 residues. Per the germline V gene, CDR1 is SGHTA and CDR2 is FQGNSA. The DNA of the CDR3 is TGTGCCAGCAGCTTAGGAGTCCAAGAGACCCAGTACTTC. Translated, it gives CASSLGVQETQYF.

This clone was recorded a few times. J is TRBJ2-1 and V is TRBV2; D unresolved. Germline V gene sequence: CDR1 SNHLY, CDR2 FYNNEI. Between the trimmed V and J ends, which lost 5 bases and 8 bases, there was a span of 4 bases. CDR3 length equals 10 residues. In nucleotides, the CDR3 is TGTGCCAGCAGTAACTATGAGCAGTTCTTC. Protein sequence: CASSNYEQFF.

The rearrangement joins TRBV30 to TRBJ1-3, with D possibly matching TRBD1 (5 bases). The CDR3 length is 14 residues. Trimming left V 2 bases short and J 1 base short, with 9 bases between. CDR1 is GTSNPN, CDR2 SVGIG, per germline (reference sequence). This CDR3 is CAWSTGRSGNTIYF. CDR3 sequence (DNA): TGTGCCTGGAGTACAGGCCGATCTGGAAACACCATATATTTT.

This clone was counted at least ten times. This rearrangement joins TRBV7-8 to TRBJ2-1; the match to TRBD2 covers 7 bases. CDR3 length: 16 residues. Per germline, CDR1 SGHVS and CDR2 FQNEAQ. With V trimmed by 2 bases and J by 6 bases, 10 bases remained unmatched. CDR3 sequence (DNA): TGTGCCAGCAGCTTATCCCAGGGAGGGCCGGGCAATGAGCAGTTCTTC. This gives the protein CASSLSQGGPGNEQFF.

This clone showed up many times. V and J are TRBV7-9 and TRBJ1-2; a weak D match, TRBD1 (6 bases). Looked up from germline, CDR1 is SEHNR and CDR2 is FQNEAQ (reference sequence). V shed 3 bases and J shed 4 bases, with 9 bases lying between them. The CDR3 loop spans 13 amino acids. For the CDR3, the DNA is TGTGCCAGCAGCTTCGTGGACAGCTATGGCTACACCTTC. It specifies CASSFVDSYGYTF.

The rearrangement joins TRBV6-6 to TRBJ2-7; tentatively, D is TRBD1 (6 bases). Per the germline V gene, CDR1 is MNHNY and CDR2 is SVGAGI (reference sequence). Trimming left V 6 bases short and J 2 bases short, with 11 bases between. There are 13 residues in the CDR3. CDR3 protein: CASRGTQPYEQYF. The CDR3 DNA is TGTGCCAGCAGAGGGACACAACCCTACGAGCAGTACTTC.

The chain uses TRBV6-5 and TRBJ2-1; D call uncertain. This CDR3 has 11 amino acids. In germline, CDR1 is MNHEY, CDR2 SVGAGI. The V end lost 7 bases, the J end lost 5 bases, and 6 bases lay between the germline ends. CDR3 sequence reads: CASNRDNEQFF. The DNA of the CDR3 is TGTGCCAGCAATAGAGACAATGAGCAGTTCTTC.

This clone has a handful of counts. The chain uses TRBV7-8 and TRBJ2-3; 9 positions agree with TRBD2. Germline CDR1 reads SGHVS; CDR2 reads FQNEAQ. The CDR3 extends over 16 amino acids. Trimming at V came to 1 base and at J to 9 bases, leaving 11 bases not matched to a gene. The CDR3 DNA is TGTGCCAGCAGCTTAGGGTCTAGCGGGACGAGGGACACGCAGTATTTT. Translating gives CASSLGSSGTRDTQYF.

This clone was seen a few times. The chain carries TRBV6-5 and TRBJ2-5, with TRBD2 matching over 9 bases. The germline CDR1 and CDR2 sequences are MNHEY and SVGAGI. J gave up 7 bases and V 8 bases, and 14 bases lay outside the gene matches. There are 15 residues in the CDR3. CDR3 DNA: TGTGCCAGCCCCCCTCGGGCTAGCGGGGCAGCGACCCAGTACTTC. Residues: CASPPRASGAATQYF.

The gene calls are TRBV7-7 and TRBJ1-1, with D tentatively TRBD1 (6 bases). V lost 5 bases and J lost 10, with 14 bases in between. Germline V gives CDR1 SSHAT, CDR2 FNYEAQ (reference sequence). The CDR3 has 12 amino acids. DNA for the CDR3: TGTGCCAGCAGCCCCGGACAGTTTGGAGCTTTCTTT. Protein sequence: CASSPGQFGAFF.

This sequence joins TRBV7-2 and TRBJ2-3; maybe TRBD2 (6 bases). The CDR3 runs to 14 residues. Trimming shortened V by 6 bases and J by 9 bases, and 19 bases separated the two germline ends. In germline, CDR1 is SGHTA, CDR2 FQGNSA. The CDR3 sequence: CASRRDSSGRTQYF. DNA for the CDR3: TGTGCCAGCAGGCGGGACTCTTCAGGGCGAACGCAGTATTTT.

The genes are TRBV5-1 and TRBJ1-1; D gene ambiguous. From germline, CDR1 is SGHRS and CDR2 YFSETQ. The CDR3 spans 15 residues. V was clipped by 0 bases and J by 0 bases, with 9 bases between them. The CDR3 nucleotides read TGCGCCAGCAGCTTGGGGGCAGACCTGAACACTGAAGCTTTCTTT. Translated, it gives CASSLGADLNTEAFF.

CDR3 nucleotide sequence: TGCGCCAGCAGCCAAGATGGGCAGGGGACCTACAATGAGCAGTTCTTC. This gives the protein CASSQDGQGTYNEQFF. The chain couples TRBV4-3 to TRBJ2-1; the D gene is possibly TRBD1 (6 bases). Germline CDR1 reads LGHNA; CDR2 reads YSLEER. V lost 0 bases and J 2 bases, leaving 11 bases between the germline ends. The CDR3 runs 16 residues.

In DNA, the CDR3 is TGTGCCAGCCGTTATCTCGCGAGAGGTGTGAACACCGGGGAGCTGTTTTTT. The encoded protein is CASRYLARGVNTGELFF. The V call is TRBV5-4, the J call TRBJ2-2; D remains unclear. Trimming stripped 7 bases from V and 1 base from J, with 20 bases between. The CDR3 length is 17 residues. Germline loops: CDR1 SGHNT, CDR2 YYREEE (reference sequence).

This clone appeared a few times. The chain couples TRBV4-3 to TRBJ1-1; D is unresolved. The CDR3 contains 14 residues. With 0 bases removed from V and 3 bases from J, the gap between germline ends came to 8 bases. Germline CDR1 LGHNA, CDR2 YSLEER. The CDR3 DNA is TGCGCCAGCAGCCAAGATCCCGGGGACACTGAAGCTTTCTTT. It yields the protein CASSQDPGDTEAFF.

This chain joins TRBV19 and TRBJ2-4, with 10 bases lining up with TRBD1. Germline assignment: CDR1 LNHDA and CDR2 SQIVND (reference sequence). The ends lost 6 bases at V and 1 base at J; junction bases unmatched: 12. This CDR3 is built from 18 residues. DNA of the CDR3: TGTGCCAGTAGACCTCAAGCGACAGGGGGCTTGGCCAAAAACATTCAGTACTTC. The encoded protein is CASRPQATGGLAKNIQYF.

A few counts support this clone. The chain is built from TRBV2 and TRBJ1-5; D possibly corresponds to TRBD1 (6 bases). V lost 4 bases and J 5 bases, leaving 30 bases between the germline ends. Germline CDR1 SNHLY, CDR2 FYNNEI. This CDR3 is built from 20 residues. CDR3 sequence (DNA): TGTGCCAGCAGTGGGGAGAAGGGACACCCTAAGGGGAACGGTCATCAGCCCCAGCATTTT. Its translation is CASSGEKGHPKGNGHQPQHF.

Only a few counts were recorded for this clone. The CDR3 here is CASSTSDTGFHEQYF. CDR3 coding DNA: TGTGCCAGCAGTACCTCGGACACGGGTTTCCACGAGCAGTACTTC. V is TRBV27 and J is TRBJ2-7; TRBD1 might be the D (5 bases). CDR1 and CDR2 (germline): MNHEY, SMNVEV (reference sequence). Trimming left V 5 bases short and J 5 bases short, with 19 bases between. This CDR3 is built from 15 residues.

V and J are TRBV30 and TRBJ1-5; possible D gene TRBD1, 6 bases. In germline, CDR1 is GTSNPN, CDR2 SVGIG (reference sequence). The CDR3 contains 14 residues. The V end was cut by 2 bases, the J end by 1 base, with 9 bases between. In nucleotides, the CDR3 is TGTGCCTGGAGTCCAGGGGAGAGCAATCAGCCCCAGCATTTT. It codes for CAWSPGESNQPQHF.

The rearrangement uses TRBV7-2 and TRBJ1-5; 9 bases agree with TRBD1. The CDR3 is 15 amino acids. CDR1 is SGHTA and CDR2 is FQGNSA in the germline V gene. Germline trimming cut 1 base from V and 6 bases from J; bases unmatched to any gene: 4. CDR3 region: CASSLGQGGTQPQHF. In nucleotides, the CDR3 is TGTGCCAGCAGCTTAGGACAGGGGGGAACTCAGCCCCAGCATTTT. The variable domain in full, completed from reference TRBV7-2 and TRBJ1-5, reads GAGVSQSPSNKVTEKGKDVELRCDPISGHTALYWYRQSLGQGLEFLIYFQGNSAPDKSGLPSDRFSAERTGGSVSTLTIQRTQQEDSAVYLCASSLGQGGTQPQHFGDGTRLSIL.

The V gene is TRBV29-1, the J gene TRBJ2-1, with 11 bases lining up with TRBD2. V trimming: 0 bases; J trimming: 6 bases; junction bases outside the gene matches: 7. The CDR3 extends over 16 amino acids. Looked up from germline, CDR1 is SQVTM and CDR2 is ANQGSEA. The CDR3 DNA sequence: TGCAGCGTTGAAGATTCCCCTAGCGGGGGGTCCAATGAGCAGTTCTTC. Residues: CSVEDSPSGGSNEQFF.